This entry lists 29 T cell receptor beta chains sequenced from one sample in a study of T-cell reconstitution after alpha-beta-depleted transplantation in children. Preparation of the TCRbeta library used unique molecular identifiers. TCRdb reprocessed the PCR reads via MiXCR and lists one record per CDR3 protein. Of 600,000 to 800,000 distinct CDR3 sequences in the sample, around 13% were seen once. This material consisted of PBMCs, taken before TCRalphabeta/CD19-depleted stem cell transplant. All receptors come from a girl aged 2-9 years with congenital amegakaryocytic thrombocytopenia, due to receive a stem cell transplant.

This clonotype turned up a few times. The CDR3 nucleotides read TGTGCCAGCAGTTTCGCGGCGAGCGGGAGGTCCTACGAGCAGTACTTC. It yields the protein CASSFAASGRSYEQYF. V usage is TRBV6-5 and J usage is TRBJ2-7; 9 positions agree with TRBD2. This CDR3 has 16 residues. CDR1 and CDR2 from the germline V gene are MNHEY and SVGAGI. Germline trimming cut 4 bases from V and 1 base from J; bases unmatched to any gene: 8.

This clonotype was detected ten times or more. Here the CDR3 DNA reads TGCGCCAGCAGCAGGGACAGCGGAGCCGGGGAGCTGTTTTTT. Amino acids: CASSRDSGAGELFF. The chain joins TRBV5-1 to TRBJ2-2, with TRBD1 matching 7 bases. V lost 4 bases and J lost 6; bases outside the gene matches: 6. Germline-derived CDR1 and CDR2 are SGHRS and YFSETQ. The CDR3 totals 14 residues.

The sample holds a few counts of this clonotype. The CDR3 sequence is CASSLTGTSGIYEQYF. In DNA form, the CDR3 reads TGTGCCAGCAGCTTAACCGGGACTAGCGGGATATACGAGCAGTACTTC. This chain connects TRBV7-3 to TRBJ2-7; TRBD2 aligns across 13 bases. CDR1 is SGHTA, CDR2 FQGTGA, per germline. The CDR3 is 16 amino acids. V lost 0 bases to trimming and J lost 4 bases; unmatched junction nucleotides: 3.

This clonotype appeared many times. This chain joins TRBV12-3 or TRBV12-4 and TRBJ2-3; no reliable D call. The CDR3 is 14 amino acids. V dropped 0 bases and J dropped 4 bases, with 8 bases sitting between them. In DNA form, the CDR3 reads TGTGCCAGCAGTTTAGCTGCGTCATCAGATACGCAGTATTTT. Translating gives CASSLAASSDTQYF.

V gene TRBV18 combines with J gene TRBJ2-4; D is possibly TRBD1 or TRBD2 (5 bases each). The germline V and J ends were trimmed by 3 bases and 3 bases, with 15 bases remaining between them. CDR3 size: 16 residues. In germline, CDR1 is KGHSH, CDR2 LQKENI. DNA of the CDR3: TGTGCCAGCTCACCCGGGACGGAACGATTCAAAAACATTCAGTACTTC. It yields the protein CASSPGTERFKNIQYF.

This clonotype was found many times. The rearrangement uses TRBV20-1 and TRBJ2-4; no clear D. V lost 2 bases, J lost 1 base, and 9 bases lay in between. This CDR3 spans 14 amino acids. The germline gives CDR1 DFQATT, CDR2 SNEGSKA (reference sequence). The CDR3 protein is CSARPSVAKNIQYF. CDR3 in DNA: TGCAGTGCTAGACCCAGTGTGGCCAAAAACATTCAGTACTTC.

V is TRBV5-1 and J is TRBJ1-1; D unclear. This CDR3 has 15 residues. V was pared by 6 bases and J by 1 base, with 16 bases between. Per the germline V gene, CDR1 is SGHRS and CDR2 is YFSETQ. CDR3 sequence (DNA): TGCGCCAGCACGGACCTGGACGGAAAGAACACTGAAGCTTTCTTT. Translating it yields CASTDLDGKNTEAFF.

The sample holds a few counts of this clonotype. The J gene is TRBJ2-7, the V gene TRBV29-1; D might be TRBD1 (6 bases). The CDR3 is 14 residues long. From germline, CDR1 is SQVTM and CDR2 ANQGSEA. V was cut by 7 bases and J by 4 bases, with 20 bases left in between. DNA for the CDR3: TGCAGCGAAAGGGGAAGGGGGAGAAGGTACGAGCAGTACTTC. As protein: CSERGRGRRYEQYF.

Concerning this clonotype itself: This may stem from a read error, because a much larger clone lies one nucleotide away. The chain links TRBV20-1 to TRBJ2-1; D is perhaps TRBD2 (6 bases). The CDR3 extends over 13 amino acids. Germline CDR1 and CDR2: DFQATT and SNEGSKA (reference sequence). CDR3 DNA sequence: TGCTGTGCTCGAAGACTAGGCTACAATGAGCAGTTCTTC. Translation gives CCARRLGYNEQFF.

This clonotype was counted ten times or more. The CDR3 bases are TGCAGTGCCAGGACTAGCGGGATTAGTACCGGGGAGCTGTTTTTT. Amino acid sequence: CSARTSGISTGELFF. The chain employs TRBV20-1 and TRBJ2-2, with 12 positions matching TRBD2. CDR1 DFQATT and CDR2 SNEGSKA come from the germline V gene (reference sequence). The CDR3 spans 15 residues. Trimming cost V 6 bases and J 5 bases; bases outside gene matches: 7.

CDR3 sequence (DNA): TGCGCCAGCAGCCCGGGACTAGCGGGAGGGCTGAGCCTGGATACGCAGTATTTT. Translation: CASSPGLAGGLSLDTQYF. The V gene is TRBV4-1, the J gene TRBJ2-3; 16 positions agree with TRBD2. The CDR3 contains 18 residues. After removal of 4 bases from V and 6 bases from J, the junction contained 10 bases not matched to a gene. Germline CDR1 is MGHRA and CDR2 is YSYEKL.

This clonotype was counted between two and nine times. The rearrangement uses TRBV5-6 and TRBJ2-3; D tentatively fits TRBD1 or TRBD2 (6 bases each). This CDR3 contains 17 residues. Germline V gene sequence: CDR1 SGHDT, CDR2 YYEEEE. V dropped 2 bases and J dropped 6 bases, with 22 bases sitting between them. The CDR3 DNA follows: TGTGCCAGCAGCTTACCCGGGGGCGCCGGGTGGTCGGATACGCAGTATTTT. It translates to CASSLPGGAGWSDTQYF. Full variable domain (outside the CDR3, taken from reference TRBV5-6 and TRBJ2-3): DAGVTQSPTHLIKTRGQQVTLRCSPKSGHDTVSWYQQALGQGPQFIFQYYEEEERQRGNFPDRFSGHQFPNYSSELNVNALLLGDSALYLCASSLPGGAGWSDTQYFGPGTRLTVL.

The chain couples TRBV20-1 to TRBJ2-7, with D possibly TRBD1 on 5 matching bases. Germline CDR1 and CDR2: DFQATT and SNEGSKA (reference sequence). The CDR3 has 14 amino acids. The germline V and J ends were trimmed by 6 bases and 0 bases, with 15 bases remaining between them. In DNA, the CDR3 is TGCAGTGCCACATACCGACAGCCCTCCTACGAGCAGTACTTC. This gives the protein CSATYRQPSYEQYF.

This clonotype was seen at least ten times. V and J are TRBV12-1 and TRBJ2-4; the D call of TRBD1 is as the table states it, not checked on the DNA. TRBV12-1 is tagged as a pseudogene. The CDR3 sequence is 17 residues long. CDR3 sequence: CASSRTDQYIAKNIQYF. In nucleotides, the CDR3 is TGTGCCAGCAGCCGGACAGACCAATATATAGCCAAAAACATTCAGTACTTC.

V gene TRBV11-2 combines with J gene TRBJ1-4; D gene unclear. Germline CDR1 and CDR2: SGHAT and FQNNGV. This CDR3 is built from 15 residues. The germline V and J ends were trimmed by 0 bases and 0 bases, with 5 bases remaining between them. In nucleotides, the CDR3 is TGTGCCAGCAGCTTAGAAATACCAACTAATGAAAAACTGTTTTTT. It encodes CASSLEIPTNEKLFF.

This clonotype showed up just once. The rearrangement links TRBV5-6 to TRBJ1-1; a weak D match, TRBD1 (5 bases). V shed 0 bases and J shed 7 bases, with 7 bases lying between them. The CDR3 is 12 amino acids. The V gene's germline CDR1 is SGHDT and CDR2 YYEEEE. CDR3 in DNA: TGTGCCAGCAGCTTGGCAGGGTTTGAAGCTTTCTTT. It encodes CASSLAGFEAFF.

The CDR3 DNA reads TGTGCCAGCAGTAGTAATCCGGGACAGGTCCAAGAGACCCAGTACTTC. Protein: CASSSNPGQVQETQYF. This sequence joins TRBV12-3 or TRBV12-4 and TRBJ2-5, with 8 bases matching TRBD1. CDR3 size: 16 residues. V shed 5 bases and J 1 base; nucleotides not matched to a gene: 9.

This clonotype was counted ten times or more. V and J are TRBV5-6 and TRBJ2-5; D remains ambiguous. The germline V gene encodes CDR1 SGHDT and CDR2 YYEEEE. There are 14 residues in the CDR3. Trimming pared 4 bases from V and 5 bases from J, leaving 15 bases between. The CDR3 DNA is TGTGCCAGCAGCATAACTCAAATCCGGGAGACCCAGTACTTC. Protein sequence: CASSITQIRETQYF.

Many counts were recorded for this clonotype. V gene TRBV20-1 combines with J gene TRBJ2-2; D might be TRBD1 (5 bases). Germline V CDR1 and CDR2: DFQATT, SNEGSKA (reference sequence). The CDR3 has 14 amino acids. V was trimmed by 6 bases and J by 2 bases, leaving 13 bases between them. CDR3 DNA sequence: TGCAGTGCCCCGTGGGGCGCCAACACCGGGGAGCTGTTTTTT. Protein product: CSAPWGANTGELFF.

This clonotype has more than one count but fewer than ten. The chain joins TRBV29-1 to TRBJ2-2; D may match TRBD1 or TRBD2 (5 bases each). The CDR3 covers 11 residues. CDR1 and CDR2 (germline): SQVTM, ANQGSEA. The ends were cut back, 7 bases at V and 9 bases at J, with 12 bases in the middle. CDR3 sequence reads: CSAGTGRELFF. The CDR3 DNA reads TGCAGCGCAGGGACCGGGCGGGAGCTGTTTTTT.

This clonotype was counted only a few times. The chain uses TRBV6-5 and TRBJ2-2; D possibly uses TRBD1 or TRBD2 (5 bases each). CDR3 length equals 17 residues. Trimming cost V 2 bases and J 0 bases, with 13 bases left between them. Germline values: CDR1 MNHEY, CDR2 SVGAGI. The DNA for the CDR3 is TGTGCCAGCAGTTACATTAGTCGGGGCTCGAACACCGGGGAGCTGTTTTTT. It is translated as CASSYISRGSNTGELFF.

This clonotype has a handful of counts. This chain links TRBV20-1 with TRBJ2-4, with a tentative D call TRBD2 (6 bases). The V gene's germline CDR1 is DFQATT and CDR2 SNEGSKA (reference sequence). The CDR3 is made up of 15 amino acids. The V and J ends lost 3 bases and 0 bases respectively, with 12 bases between them. The CDR3 DNA reads TGCAGTGCTAGCGGGAGTACAACAGCCAAAAACATTCAGTACTTC. Translated: CSASGSTTAKNIQYF.

This clonotype has just a few counts. V and J are TRBV5-1 and TRBJ2-1; TRBD2 matches 10 bases. Trimming removed 5 bases from V and 5 bases from J; junction bases left unmatched: 4. Germline loops: CDR1 SGHRS, CDR2 YFSETQ. The CDR3 has 14 amino acids. The CDR3 reads CASSWTSGHNEQFF. As DNA, the CDR3 is TGCGCCAGCAGTTGGACTAGCGGTCACAATGAGCAGTTCTTC.

This clonotype was detected ten times or more. V is TRBV5-1 and J is TRBJ2-6; tentative D call: TRBD2 (5 bases). Germline V gene data show CDR1 as SGHRS and CDR2 as YFSETQ. The CDR3 covers 15 residues. The germline V and J ends were trimmed by 1 base and 3 bases, with 8 bases remaining between them. CDR3 DNA: TGCGCCAGCAGCTTGATACGGGGTGGGGCCAACGTCCTGACTTTC. As protein: CASSLIRGGANVLTF.

In this sample, this clonotype turned up a few times. The J gene is TRBJ2-7, the V gene TRBV29-1; 7 bases line up with TRBD2. This CDR3 contains 15 residues. V shed 5 bases, J shed 5 bases, and the junction held 15 bases outside the gene matches. CDR1 is SQVTM, CDR2 ANQGSEA, per germline. This CDR3 is CSVLGIGGGPDEQYF. The DNA of the CDR3 is TGCAGCGTTTTGGGGATCGGGGGAGGGCCCGACGAGCAGTACTTC.

This clonotype appeared many times. This rearrangement joins TRBV10-2 to TRBJ1-1, with no clear D. Trimming removed 3 bases from V and 7 bases from J, with 12 bases in between. The germline V gene encodes CDR1 WSHSY and CDR2 SAAADI. The CDR3 length is 13 residues. The CDR3 spells CASSEGPRDEAFF. The CDR3 nucleotides read TGCGCCAGCAGTGAAGGTCCGAGGGATGAAGCTTTCTTT.

In this sample, this clonotype turned up many times. The V gene is TRBV12-3 or TRBV12-4, the J gene TRBJ2-5, with a weak D call TRBD2 (5 bases). Trimming took off 3 bases at V and 3 bases at J, with 11 bases between the two ends. This CDR3 region has 14 residues. The CDR3 region has the DNA TGTGCCAGCAGTTTCGTGGGAGCCAAAGAGACCCAGTACTTC. This translates into CASSFVGAKETQYF.

The sample holds a few counts of this clonotype. A much larger clone lies one base from this, so it may be a read error. The V call is TRBV5-1, the J call TRBJ1-2; 10 positions agree with TRBD1. Germline values: CDR1 SGHRS, CDR2 YFSETQ. The CDR3 consists of 14 residues. The V gene end was trimmed by 4 bases and the J gene end by 3 bases; junction bases not matched to a gene: 3. The CDR3, as DNA: TGCGCCAGCAGCCTGACAGGGGGCCACTATGGCTACACCTTC. Translation gives CASSLTGGHYGYTF.

This clonotype was observed many times. This chain uses TRBV6-5 with TRBJ2-4; D is unclear. The CDR3 is made up of 13 amino acids. Per the germline V gene, CDR1 is MNHEY and CDR2 is SVGAGI. Trimming stripped 4 bases from V and 2 bases from J, with 6 bases between. CDR3 bases: TGTGCCAGCAGTTTGGGATCCAAAAACATTCAGTACTTC. Translation gives CASSLGSKNIQYF.